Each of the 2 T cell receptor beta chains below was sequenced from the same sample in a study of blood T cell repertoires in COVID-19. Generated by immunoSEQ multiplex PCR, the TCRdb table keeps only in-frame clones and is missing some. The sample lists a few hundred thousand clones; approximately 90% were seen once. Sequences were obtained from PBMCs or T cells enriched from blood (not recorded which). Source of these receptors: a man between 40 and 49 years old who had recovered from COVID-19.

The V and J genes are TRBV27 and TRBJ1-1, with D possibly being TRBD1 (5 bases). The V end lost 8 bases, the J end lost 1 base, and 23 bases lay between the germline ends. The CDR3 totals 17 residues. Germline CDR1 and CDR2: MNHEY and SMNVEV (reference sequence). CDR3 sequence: CASHGPGVDRANTEAFF. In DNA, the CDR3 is TGTGCCAGCCATGGGCCGGGGGTCGACAGAGCGAACACTGAAGCTTTCTTT.

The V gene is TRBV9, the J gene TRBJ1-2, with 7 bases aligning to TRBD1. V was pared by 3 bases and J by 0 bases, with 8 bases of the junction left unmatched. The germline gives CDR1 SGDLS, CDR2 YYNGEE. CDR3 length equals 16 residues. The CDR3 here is CASSARPGTANYGYTF. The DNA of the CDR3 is TGTGCCAGCAGCGCGCGTCCCGGGACAGCTAACTATGGCTACACCTTC.